The 23 T cell receptor beta chains in this list originate from one sample, sequenced in a study of blood T cell repertoires in COVID-19. Some clones are missing from TCRdb's copy, which holds only in-frame ones; the method was immunoSEQ multiplex PCR. In the table there are under 200,000 clones, roughly 80% of which are singletons. Specimen: peripheral blood. The origin of the receptors is a woman older than 75 with acute or convalescent COVID-19.

The rearrangement joins TRBV5-6 to TRBJ1-3, with 7 positions matching TRBD1. Germline-derived CDR1 and CDR2 are SGHDT and YYEEEE. This CDR3 contains 16 residues. V shed 0 bases, J shed 2 bases, and the junction held 5 bases outside the gene matches. This CDR3 reads CASSLGPTGTGNTIYF. The CDR3 bases are TGTGCCAGCAGCTTGGGCCCGACAGGGACTGGAAACACCATATATTTT.

This clone was counted between two and nine times. V and J are TRBV2 and TRBJ2-1, with TRBD2 matching over 15 bases. CDR3 length: 19 amino acids. V shed 5 bases, J shed 5 bases, and the junction held 13 bases outside the gene matches. Germline lookup yields CDR1 SNHLY and CDR2 FYNNEI. The CDR3 loop is CASSTTGLAGGSNNNEQFF. As DNA, the CDR3 is TGTGCCAGCAGTACCACGGGACTAGCGGGGGGCTCCAACAACAATGAGCAGTTCTTC.

The rearrangement links TRBV29-1 to TRBJ2-7, with 10 bases identical to TRBD1. The V and J ends lost 4 bases and 3 bases, in that order; junction bases with no gene match: 6. In germline, CDR1 is SQVTM, CDR2 ANQGSEA. This CDR3 spans 14 amino acids. CDR3 sequence (DNA): TGCAGCGTTGCCCTGACAGGGGGCAGCTACGAGCAGTACTTC. This sequence encodes CSVALTGGSYEQYF.

The chain joins TRBV4-3 to TRBJ2-3, with 9 bases aligning to TRBD1. This CDR3 is 17 amino acids long. Trimming took 3 bases from V and 6 from J; bases not matched to a gene: 13. The V gene's germline CDR1 is LGHNA and CDR2 YSLEER. The CDR3 region is CASSHQTGGQSIDTQYF. CDR3 bases: TGCGCCAGCAGCCATCAGACAGGGGGTCAATCGATCGATACGCAGTATTTT.

This sequence joins TRBV5-1 and TRBJ2-2; no clear D. There are 12 residues in the CDR3. CDR1 SGHRS and CDR2 YFSETQ come from the germline V gene. Trimming took off 6 bases at V and 5 bases at J, with 8 bases between the two ends. The chain's CDR3 is CASIGATGELFF. Written as DNA, the CDR3 is TGCGCCAGCATCGGAGCGACCGGGGAGCTGTTTTTT.

The V and J genes are TRBV9 and TRBJ2-3, with 8 bases that match TRBD2. This CDR3 spans 15 amino acids. Germline CDR1 SGDLS, CDR2 YYNGEE. The junction had 2 bases not matched to a gene; V was cut back by 1 base and J by 1 base. The CDR3 coding sequence is TGTGCCAGCAGCGTATATAGCGGGGGCACAGATACGCAGTATTTT. It encodes CASSVYSGGTDTQYF.

The chain joins TRBV5-5 to TRBJ1-2, with D maybe TRBD1 (5 bases). Trimming pared 1 base from V and 1 base from J, leaving 14 bases between. Per the germline V gene, CDR1 is SGHKS and CDR2 is YYEKEE (reference sequence). The CDR3 totals 16 residues. The CDR3 region is CASSLRGDLLNYGYTF. The CDR3 DNA follows: TGTGCCAGCAGCTTGCGAGGGGACTTGCTTAACTATGGCTACACCTTC.

This clone appeared many times. V usage is TRBV27 and J usage is TRBJ1-5, with no clear D. V shed 4 bases and J shed 4 bases, with 8 bases lying between them. CDR1 MNHEY and CDR2 SMNVEV come from the germline V gene (reference sequence). CDR3 length: 13 residues. CDR3 protein: CASSSSLNQPQHF. The CDR3 nucleotides read TGTGCCAGCAGTTCCTCCTTAAATCAGCCCCAGCATTTT.

The CDR3 DNA sequence: TGCGCCAGCAGCTTGCTTATAGGCGGAACATCGAACACCGGGGAGCTGTTTTTT. This sequence encodes CASSLLIGGTSNTGELFF. The V and J genes are TRBV5-1 and TRBJ2-2; D is unresolved. Germline V gives CDR1 SGHRS, CDR2 YFSETQ. V was clipped by 1 base and J by 0 bases, with 16 bases between them. CDR3 length: 18 amino acids.

The J gene is TRBJ2-7, the V gene TRBV6-2 or TRBV6-3; D is unresolved. The germline V and J ends were trimmed by 5 bases and 0 bases, with 8 bases remaining between them. The CDR3 is made up of 13 amino acids. Germline V gene lookup returns CDR1 MNHEY and CDR2 SVGEGT. CDR3 region: CASSLVSSYEQYF. CDR3 in DNA: TGTGCCAGCAGTCTCGTGAGCTCCTACGAGCAGTACTTC.

This clone has a handful of counts. V is TRBV4-1 and J is TRBJ1-2; 7 bases align to TRBD1. This CDR3 spans 14 amino acids. Germline V gene sequence: CDR1 MGHRA, CDR2 YSYEKL. After removal of 0 bases from V and 4 bases from J, the junction contained 2 bases not matched to a gene. Here the CDR3 reads CASSQDWDSYGYTF. The CDR3 DNA reads TGCGCCAGCAGCCAAGATTGGGACAGCTATGGCTACACCTTC.

The chain links TRBV30 to TRBJ2-3; D unclear. The germline CDR1 and CDR2 sequences are GTSNPN and SVGIG (reference sequence). The CDR3 spans 13 residues. The V and J ends lost 4 bases and 1 base respectively, with 9 bases between them. The chain's CDR3 is CAWTFAGTDTQYF. In nucleotides, the CDR3 is TGTGCCTGGACATTTGCAGGCACAGATACGCAGTATTTT.

The V gene is TRBV30, the J gene TRBJ2-3, with TRBD1 matching over 9 bases. This CDR3 has 16 amino acids. Trimming took 1 base from V and 4 from J; bases not matched to a gene: 9. Per germline, CDR1 GTSNPN and CDR2 SVGIG (reference sequence). For the CDR3, the DNA is TGTGCCTGGAGTGGCCGGACAGGGGATTTCGCAGATACGCAGTATTTT. Protein sequence: CAWSGRTGDFADTQYF.

This chain links TRBV5-1 with TRBJ2-7; D gene uncertain. This CDR3 has 13 amino acids. CDR1 is SGHRS and CDR2 is YFSETQ in the germline V gene. V lost 2 bases and J 3 bases, leaving 9 bases between the germline ends. CDR3 residues: CASSFGQNYEQYF. For the CDR3, the DNA is TGCGCCAGCAGCTTTGGTCAGAACTACGAGCAGTACTTC.

The sample holds a few counts of this clone. The V and J genes are TRBV18 and TRBJ2-3, with 11 bases lining up with TRBD2. The CDR3 loop spans 18 amino acids. V was clipped by 3 bases and J by 5 bases; unmatched bases: 13. The germline V gene has CDR1 KGHSH and CDR2 LQKENI. The CDR3 loop reads CASSPMSLAGGRIDTQYF. CDR3 nucleotide sequence: TGTGCCAGCTCACCTATGAGCCTAGCGGGGGGCCGAATAGATACGCAGTATTTT.

The chain joins TRBV12-3 or TRBV12-4 to TRBJ1-2, with D perhaps matching TRBD1 (6 bases). The CDR3 runs 12 residues. The ends were cut back, 6 bases at V and 4 bases at J, with 9 bases in the middle. This CDR3 is CASSRDTYGYTF. CDR3 DNA: TGTGCCAGCAGCAGGGACACCTATGGCTACACCTTC.

The chain has TRBV4-3 and TRBJ1-1; D gene uncertain. The CDR3 is made up of 13 amino acids. The germline CDR1 and CDR2 sequences are LGHNA and YSLEER. Trimming stripped 1 base from V and 10 bases from J, with 13 bases between. As DNA, the CDR3 is TGCGCCAGCAGCCAAGTTACCGGGAGCGGAGCTTTCTTT. Residues: CASSQVTGSGAFF.

This clone was detected a few times. This chain uses TRBV6-5 with TRBJ1-5; 9 bases are a match to TRBD1. The CDR3 covers 14 residues. In germline, CDR1 is MNHEY, CDR2 SVGAGI. V lost 10 bases to trimming and J lost 8 bases; unmatched junction nucleotides: 12. DNA for the CDR3: TGTGCCATACGGGGACAGGGATGGGCAGAGCCCCAGCATTTT. It translates to CAIRGQGWAEPQHF.

Only one count was recorded for this clone. The CDR3 is CAWRRAGGRTDTQYF. Here the CDR3 DNA reads TGTGCCTGGAGAAGGGCGGGAGGGCGCACAGATACGCAGTATTTT. The rearrangement uses TRBV30 and TRBJ2-3, with 9 bases fitting TRBD2. The CDR3 is made up of 15 amino acids. Germline V lookup: CDR1 GTSNPN, CDR2 SVGIG (reference sequence). V gave up 3 bases and J gave up 1 base; unmatched junction bases: 5.

This clone was counted only a few times. V gene TRBV6-5 combines with J gene TRBJ1-2; maybe TRBD1 (6 bases). Germline V gene data show CDR1 as MNHEY and CDR2 as SVGAGI. V was trimmed by 7 bases and J by 6 bases, leaving 21 bases between them. The CDR3 has 15 residues. CDR3 DNA: TGTGCCAGCACCTTCGAGACAGGAGGAAAGAATGGCTACACCTTC. It encodes CASTFETGGKNGYTF.

The chain couples TRBV5-8 to TRBJ1-2, with D hard to call. This CDR3 contains 13 residues. The germline CDR1 and CDR2 sequences are SGHTS and YDEGEE. Trimming pared 1 base from V and 4 bases from J, leaving 8 bases between. The CDR3 nucleotides are TGTGCCAGCAGCTTGTGGGAGGTCTATGGCTACACCTTC. This translates into CASSLWEVYGYTF.

The rearrangement joins TRBV30 to TRBJ2-5, with 7 bases aligning to TRBD2. Germline V gene lookup returns CDR1 GTSNPN and CDR2 SVGIG (reference sequence). The CDR3 is made up of 12 amino acids. The V gene end was trimmed by 2 bases and the J gene end by 9 bases; junction bases not matched to a gene: 6. The DNA for the CDR3 is TGTGCCTGGAGTAAGCGGGACGGGGCCCAGTACTTC. The encoded protein is CAWSKRDGAQYF.

The rearrangement uses TRBV19 and TRBJ2-3, with D possibly TRBD1 on 5 matching bases. Per the germline V gene, CDR1 is LNHDA and CDR2 is SQIVND (reference sequence). The CDR3 runs to 13 residues. The V end lost 7 bases, the J end lost 3 bases, and 11 bases lay between the germline ends. The chain's CDR3 is CASNVQGTDTQYF. CDR3 nucleotides: TGTGCCAGTAATGTTCAGGGAACAGATACGCAGTATTTT.